This T cell receptor (beta chain) originates from a study of T cell responses to AZD1222 COVID-19 vaccine. About the study: Both about-4-week and about-12-week second-dose recipients were combined. Whole-study results and caveats: Rises in breadth and depth of Spike-specific TCRs came after two AZD1222 doses. Without day 14 samples, only post-peak T cell repertoires were studied.

This clone appeared once. Its target is not known. The CDR3 contains 12 residues. V was pared by 6 bases and J by 10 bases, with 10 bases between. The germline V gene encodes CDR1 LNHDA and CDR2 SQIVND (reference sequence). Measured with immunoSEQ multiplex PCR; TCRdb has only the in-frame clones, and not every one. The sample consists of around 100,000 clones, 90% to 95% of them appearing once. The genes are TRBV19 and TRBJ1-6, with D perhaps matching TRBD1 (5 bases). The material was peripheral blood, obtained on day 0 of AZD1222 vaccination. The TCR originated in an adult in good health. CDR3 protein: CASRGGTSPLHF. CDR3 DNA: TGTGCCAGTAGAGGAGGGACCTCACCCCTCCACTTT.